Listed below are T cell receptor beta chains from one sample, sequenced in a study of blood T cell repertoires in COVID-19. Here immunoSEQ multiplex PCR was the method, and the copy in TCRdb shows in-frame clones only, minus some. This table holds about 230,000 clones, about 83% found once. The sequenced material came from peripheral blood. The receptors stem from a woman between 25 and 40 years old with COVID-19, enrolled during active disease. Both conserved end residues are part of each CDR3. The order of the fields is J gene, D gene, V gene, clone size, CDR3 DNA, CDR3 protein. A D gene is named only where the DNA matches it firmly. For some rows the clone size is stated as once, few or many, or as a class when expanded; others skip it.

TRBJ2-2 TRBD2 TRBV10-3 . TGTGCCATCAGTGACTTTCTTTTGGGGGGGACCGGGGAGCTGTTTTTT CAISDFLLGGTGELFF
TRBJ1-4 . TRBV2 . TGTGCCAGCAGTACCCAGGACAGTGAAAAACTGTTTTTT CASSTQDSEKLFF
TRBJ2-2 . TRBV2 . TGTGCCAGCAGTGAAGCGGGGGGGAACACCGGGGAGCTGTTTTTT CASSEAGGNTGELFF
TRBJ1-5 . TRBV7-2 . TGTGCCAGCAGCTTAGACAGTGGTGGCAATCAGCCCCAGCATTTT CASSLDSGGNQPQHF
TRBJ2-1 TRBD1 TRBV15 once TGTGCCACCAGCACCTCTCCAGGGGGCAGAAATGAGCAGTTCTTC CATSTSPGGRNEQFF
TRBJ2-2 . TRBV7-2 . TGTGCCAGCAGCTTAGTCACTAGAAACACCGGGGAGCTGTTTTTT CASSLVTRNTGELFF
TRBJ1-6 . TRBV9 . TGTGCCAGCAGCGTAGTCGGACAGACCAATTCACCCCTCCACTTT CASSVVGQTNSPLHF
TRBJ1-1 . TRBV9 few TGTGCCAGCAGCGAGACAGCTTCGAACACTGAAGCTTTCTTT CASSETASNTEAFF
TRBJ1-2 TRBD1 TRBV3-1/TRBV3-2 . TGTGCCAGCAGCCAGAGATGGACAGGTTGTGCAGGTGGCTACACCTTC CASSQRWTGCAGGYTF
TRBJ1-6 . TRBV6-2/TRBV6-3 . TGTGCCAGCAGCGCGGGACGGCGCTCCTATAATTCACCCCTCCACTTT CASSAGRRSYNSPLHF
TRBJ2-7 . TRBV6-2/TRBV6-3 . TGTGCCAGCAGTTCGGCGGGTTACTACGAGCAGTACTTC CASSSAGYYEQYF
TRBJ1-2 . TRBV5-1 . TGCGCCAGCAGCTTGTTCGAGGGTTCCTATGGCTACACCTTC CASSLFEGSYGYTF
TRBJ1-2 TRBD1 TRBV7-2 . TGTGCCAGCAGCTCCACTCCAACCGCGGGACAGGGGTATGGCTACACCTTC CASSSTPTAGQGYGYTF
TRBJ2-7 TRBD2 TRBV6-1 . TGTGCCAGCAGTGAAGGACTAGCAGGGAACTCCTACGAGCAGTACTTC CASSEGLAGNSYEQYF
TRBJ2-2 . TRBV10-3 . TGTGCCATTGGACAGTCCTACACCGGGGAGCTGTTTTTT CAIGQSYTGELFF
TRBJ1-5 . TRBV6-6 . TGTGCCAGCAGTTACTCGACCAGGGATCAGCCCCAGCATTTT CASSYSTRDQPQHF
TRBJ2-7 . TRBV6-2/TRBV6-3 . TGTGCCAGCAGATACCGTAGTATATCTAGCCGGGGGGCTGACGACGAGCAGTACTTC CASRYRSISSRGADDEQYF
TRBJ2-5 TRBD2 TRBV7-2 . TGTGCCAGCAGCCCCGGGACTAGACGGGGGGGGGAGACCCAGTACTTC CASSPGTRRGGETQYF
TRBJ2-1 TRBD1 TRBV7-3 . TGTGCCAGCAGTTTCAACAGGGGGCGGGATGAGCAGTTCTTC CASSFNRGRDEQFF
TRBJ2-1 . TRBV3-1/TRBV3-2 . TGTGCCAGCAGCCAAGGGAGTGGTTACAATGAGCAGTTCTTC CASSQGSGYNEQFF
TRBJ2-7 . TRBV19 . TGTGCCAGTGGCACAGCGGGCCCGGACTACTTC CASGTAGPDYF
TRBJ2-5 . TRBV7-9 . TGTGCCAGCAGCAAAGGGGCGGAGACCCAGTACTTC CASSKGAETQYF
TRBJ2-2 . TRBV5-1 . TGCGCCAGCAGCGCGGGATACCCGAACACCGGGGAGCTGTTTTTT CASSAGYPNTGELFF
TRBJ1-5 . TRBV5-5 . TGTGCCAGCAGCCCCGGGGGGGGCAATCAGCCCCAGCATTTT CASSPGGGNQPQHF
TRBJ2-3 TRBD2 TRBV10-3 few TGTGCCATCAGTGGCCTAGCGGGAGAATACACAGATACGCAGTATTTT CAISGLAGEYTDTQYF
TRBJ2-1 TRBD2 TRBV14 . TGTGCCACCTCAGGACTAGCGGGCGATTCCTACAATGAGCAGTTCTTC CATSGLAGDSYNEQFF
TRBJ1-2 TRBD1 TRBV6-1 . TGTGCCAGCAGTGAAGGGACAGGGGGAGGCTATGGCTACACCTTC CASSEGTGGGYGYTF
TRBJ2-1 TRBD2 TRBV5-6 . TGTGCCAGCAGCCCAGCCGGAGTAGCGGGCGTCGGTGAGCAGTTCTTC CASSPAGVAGVGEQFF
TRBJ2-2 TRBD2 TRBV3-1/TRBV3-2 . TGTGCCAGCAGCCAAGTGGGGGGGGCGAACACCGGGGAGCTGTTTTTT CASSQVGGANTGELFF
TRBJ2-1 . TRBV4-1 once TGCGCCAGCAGCCAAGTTCAACAAAGCAATGAGCAGTTCTTC CASSQVQQSNEQFF
TRBJ1-4 . TRBV7-2 . TGTGCCAGCAGCTTTGAAGGGGGGGCAACTAATGAAAAACTGTTTTTT CASSFEGGATNEKLFF
TRBJ2-2 TRBD1 TRBV6-6 . TGTGCCAGCAGTTACCCAGGGGGCACCGGGGAGCTGTTTTTT CASSYPGGTGELFF
TRBJ1-6 . TRBV15 . TGTGCCACCAGCAGAGACAACAACAAGAATTCACCCCTCCACTTT CATSRDNNKNSPLHF